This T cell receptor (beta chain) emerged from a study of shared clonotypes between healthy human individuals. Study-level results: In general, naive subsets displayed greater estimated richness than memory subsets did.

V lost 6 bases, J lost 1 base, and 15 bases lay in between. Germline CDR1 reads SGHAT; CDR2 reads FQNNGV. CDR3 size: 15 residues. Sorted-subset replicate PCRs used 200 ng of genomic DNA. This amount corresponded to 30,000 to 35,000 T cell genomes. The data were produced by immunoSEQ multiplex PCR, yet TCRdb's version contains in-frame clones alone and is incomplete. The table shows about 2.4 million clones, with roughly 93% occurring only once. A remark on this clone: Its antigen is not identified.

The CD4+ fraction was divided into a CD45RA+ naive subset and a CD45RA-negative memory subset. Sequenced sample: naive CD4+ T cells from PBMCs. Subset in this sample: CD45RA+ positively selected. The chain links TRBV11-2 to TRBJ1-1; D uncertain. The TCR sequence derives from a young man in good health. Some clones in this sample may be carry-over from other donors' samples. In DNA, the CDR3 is TGTGCCAGCAGAACCCAGCGCGGGCGGAACACTGAAGCTTTCTTT. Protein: CASRTQRGRNTEAFF.